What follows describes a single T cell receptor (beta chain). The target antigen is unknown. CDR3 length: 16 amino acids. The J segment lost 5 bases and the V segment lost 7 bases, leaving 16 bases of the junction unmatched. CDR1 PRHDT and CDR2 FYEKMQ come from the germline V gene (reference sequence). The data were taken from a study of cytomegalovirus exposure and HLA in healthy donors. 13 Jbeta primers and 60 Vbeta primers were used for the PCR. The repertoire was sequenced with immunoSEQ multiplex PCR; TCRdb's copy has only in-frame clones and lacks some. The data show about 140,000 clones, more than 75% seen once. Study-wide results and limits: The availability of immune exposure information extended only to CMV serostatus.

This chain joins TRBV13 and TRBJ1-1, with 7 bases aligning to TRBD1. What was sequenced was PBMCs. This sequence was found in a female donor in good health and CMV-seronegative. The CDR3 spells CASTLHSTGRKTEAFF. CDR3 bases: TGTGCCAGCACCCTTCACTCGACAGGGAGGAAGACTGAAGCTTTCTTT.